What follows describes a single TCR beta chain. The data stem from a study of T cells after yellow fever vaccination. Per germline, CDR1 SGHRS and CDR2 YFSETQ. V shed 5 bases, J shed 4 bases, and the junction held 2 bases outside the gene matches. This CDR3 has 15 residues. TCRdb analysed the 5' RACE reads with MiXCR anew, one entry per CDR3 protein. The sample lists 340,000 or so distinct CDR3 sequences, around 12% occurring once. The input for sequencing was CD4+ T cells sorted from PBMCs, taken 15 days after the yellow fever booster vaccination. The J gene is TRBJ2-2, the V gene TRBV5-1; 13 bases map to TRBD2. This TCR was sampled from a young man who received the YFV17D yellow fever vaccine. The CDR3 reads CASRGLAGTTGELFF. CDR3 coding DNA: TGCGCCAGCAGGGGACTAGCGGGGACCACCGGGGAGCTGTTTTTT.